What follows are 22 T cell receptor beta chains derived from one specimen sequenced in a study of identical twins. MiXCR was run by TCRdb on the 5' RACE reads, yielding one entry per CDR3 protein. The data hold some 460,000 distinct CDR3 sequences, with around 14% observed a single time. The same data also contributed to another study, on yellow fever vaccine responses in identical twins.

Sequences were obtained from CD4+ T cells sorted from blood. The receptors shown here come from a woman aged 18 to 35 in good health.

The chain couples TRBV11-2 to TRBJ1-2, with unresolved D. Per germline, CDR1 SGHAT and CDR2 FQNNGV. This CDR3 has 12 residues. With 5 bases removed from V and 0 bases from J, the gap between germline ends came to 4 bases. CDR3 DNA sequence: TGTGCCAGCAGCGCAGCTAACTATGGCTACACCTTC. Its protein is CASSAANYGYTF.

This clonotype is a singleton in its sample. This chain uses TRBV7-8 with TRBJ1-5; the D gene is possibly TRBD1 (6 bases). CDR3 size: 14 residues. The germline V gene has CDR1 SGHVS and CDR2 FQNEAQ. V gave up 3 bases and J gave up 5 bases, with 11 bases separating them. CDR3 residues: CASSFRDTDQPQHF. DNA of the CDR3: TGTGCCAGCAGCTTCCGGGACACCGATCAGCCCCAGCATTTT.

This clonotype was observed a handful of times. The CDR3 coding sequence is TGTGCCAGCAGACCGGACAGGGTGGGAGAAAAACTGTTTTTT. Translating gives CASRPDRVGEKLFF. The rearrangement uses TRBV7-2 and TRBJ1-4; 8 positions match TRBD1. This CDR3 has 14 residues. Germline CDR1 reads SGHTA; CDR2 reads FQGNSA. Trimming took 6 bases from V and 8 from J; bases not matched to a gene: 8.

This clonotype has ten or more counts. This chain joins TRBV4-1 and TRBJ2-7; TRBD2 matches 10 bases. Germline CDR1 and CDR2: MGHRA and YSYEKL. V trimming: 1 base; J trimming: 3 bases; junction bases outside the gene matches: 3. The CDR3 extends over 15 amino acids. The CDR3 coding sequence is TGCGCCAGCAGCCAAGGGCTAGCGGGAGTCTACGAGCAGTACTTC. Its translation: CASSQGLAGVYEQYF.

The V call is TRBV10-3, the J call TRBJ2-3, with 9 bases lining up with TRBD2. This CDR3 is 19 amino acids long. V shed 0 bases and J 0 bases; nucleotides not matched to a gene: 10. Germline CDR1 reads ENHRY; CDR2 reads SYGVKD. CDR3 DNA sequence: TGTGCCATCAGTGAGTCGATAGCGGGGGCCTCCTATAGCACAGATACGCAGTATTTT. Translating gives CAISESIAGASYSTDTQYF.

The rearrangement joins TRBV10-3 to TRBJ2-1, with 8 bases aligning to TRBD1. Germline lookup yields CDR1 ENHRY and CDR2 SYGVKD. CDR3 length: 15 amino acids. J gave up 4 bases and V 7 bases, and 9 bases lay outside the gene matches. The CDR3 bases are TGTGCCATCAAGTATGGACAGGGTCCTTACAATGAGCAGTTCTTC. Protein sequence: CAIKYGQGPYNEQFF.

The rearrangement links TRBV11-2 to TRBJ2-1, with D perhaps TRBD2 (6 bases). V was pared by 5 bases and J by 2 bases, with 13 bases between. This CDR3 has 15 residues. Germline values: CDR1 SGHAT, CDR2 FQNNGV. CDR3 DNA: TGTGCCAGCAGCACCGGGACTCCTGCCTACAATGAGCAGTTCTTC. Translated: CASSTGTPAYNEQFF.

The table lists this clonotype with a few counts. The rearrangement links TRBV28 to TRBJ2-4; possibly TRBD2 for D (6 bases). V gave up 4 bases and J gave up 7 bases, with 20 bases separating them. Germline V lookup: CDR1 MDHEN, CDR2 SYDVKM. This CDR3 spans 16 amino acids. This chain's CDR3 is CASSSISGAFSNIQYF. The CDR3, as DNA: TGTGCCAGCAGTTCGATATCGGGAGCCTTTTCCAACATTCAGTACTTC.

V gene TRBV6-2 or TRBV6-3 combines with J gene TRBJ2-1, with 9 bases fitting TRBD1. With 7 bases clipped from V and 4 bases from J, the junction kept 11 bases outside the gene matches. The CDR3 spans 16 residues. Germline loops: CDR1 MNHEY, CDR2 SVGEGT. CDR3 sequence: CASTSPGTGRYNEQFF. CDR3 nucleotide sequence: TGTGCCAGCACTTCCCCGGGGACAGGGAGGTACAATGAGCAGTTCTTC.

This chain uses TRBV27 with TRBJ2-2; 8 bases are a match to TRBD2. The J segment lost 1 base and the V segment lost 6 bases, leaving 7 bases of the junction unmatched. The germline V gene encodes CDR1 MNHEY and CDR2 SMNVEV (reference sequence). CDR3 size: 16 residues. The CDR3, as DNA: TGTGCCAGCAGCCACGCGGGACTAGAGAACACCGGGGAGCTGTTTTTT. Its protein is CASSHAGLENTGELFF.

The chain joins TRBV6-2 or TRBV6-3 to TRBJ2-2; no reliable D call. Germline V gene lookup returns CDR1 MNHEY and CDR2 SVGEGT. CDR3 length equals 12 residues. Trimming shortened V by 2 bases and J by 9 bases, and 7 bases separated the two germline ends. CDR3 in DNA: TGTGCCAGCAGTTACGGTGGAAGGGAGCTGTTTTTT. As protein: CASSYGGRELFF.

The V gene is TRBV20-1, the J gene TRBJ2-5, with TRBD2 matching 11 bases. V lost 5 bases to trimming and J lost 4 bases; unmatched junction nucleotides: 3. The CDR3 extends over 13 amino acids. The germline V gene encodes CDR1 DFQATT and CDR2 SNEGSKA (reference sequence). The CDR3 DNA reads as TGCAGTGCTCAACTAGCGGGAGTAGAGACCCAGTACTTC. This encodes CSAQLAGVETQYF.

CDR3 nucleotides: TGCAGTGCCCAACTACAAAGAGACCAGCATTTT. Translated, it gives CSAQLQRDQHF. J is TRBJ1-5 and V is TRBV20-1; no reliable D call. Deletions cut 6 bases from V and 12 bases from J, with 15 bases between. Germline CDR1 reads DFQATT; CDR2 reads SNEGSKA (reference sequence). The CDR3 covers 11 residues.

The rearrangement joins TRBV5-6 to TRBJ2-7; D is unresolved. The V gene lost 1 base and the J gene lost 3 bases, with 11 bases spanning the gap. This CDR3 is 14 amino acids long. CDR1 is SGHDT and CDR2 is YYEEEE in the germline V gene. CDR3 sequence (DNA): TGTGCCAGCAGCTTGTCCGGGTTGGGCTACGAGCAGTACTTC. It encodes CASSLSGLGYEQYF.

This clonotype was found a few times. This chain links TRBV25-1 with TRBJ2-7; D ambiguous. Germline V gene lookup returns CDR1 MGHDK and CDR2 SYGVNS. V dropped 0 bases and J dropped 7 bases, with 7 bases sitting between them. The CDR3 length is 12 residues. CDR3 nucleotides: TGTGCCAGCAGTGAATACCAATGGGAGCAGTACTTC. It specifies CASSEYQWEQYF.

The rearrangement joins TRBV20-1 to TRBJ2-1; 14 nucleotides line up with TRBD2. The V gene end was trimmed by 0 bases and the J gene end by 4 bases; junction bases not matched to a gene: 5. The germline V gene encodes CDR1 DFQATT and CDR2 SNEGSKA (reference sequence). There are 17 residues in the CDR3. The CDR3 region has the DNA TGCAGTGCTAGAGATCGACTAGCGGGGGGGAGGTACAATGAGCAGTTCTTC. Translated: CSARDRLAGGRYNEQFF.

The chain joins TRBV12-3 or TRBV12-4 to TRBJ2-5, with D possibly matching TRBD1 (5 bases). The CDR3 covers 14 residues. V dropped 2 bases and J dropped 4 bases, with 11 bases sitting between them. The CDR3 DNA is TGTGCCAGCAGTTTATCAGGGTACGGAGAGACCCAGTACTTC. Translated: CASSLSGYGETQYF.

This clonotype occurred a few times. The chain employs TRBV20-1 and TRBJ2-3, with TRBD2 identical over 8 bases. Germline CDR1 and CDR2: DFQATT and SNEGSKA (reference sequence). This CDR3 is 15 amino acids long. Trimming at V came to 5 bases and at J to 1 base, leaving 8 bases not matched to a gene. The CDR3 DNA follows: TGCAGTGCTCCCAAGATAGCGGGGCGCACAGATACGCAGTATTTT. Translation gives CSAPKIAGRTDTQYF.

This clonotype was seen more than once but under ten times. The rearrangement joins TRBV6-1 to TRBJ2-3; D is uncertain. Germline loops: CDR1 MNHNS, CDR2 SASEGT. The CDR3 runs to 12 residues. Trimming cost V 4 bases and J 5 bases, with 7 bases left between them. This chain's CDR3 is CASSGRQDTQYF. The CDR3 DNA reads as TGTGCCAGCAGTGGTAGGCAAGATACGCAGTATTTT.

The chain is built from TRBV28 and TRBJ2-5; the D gene is possibly TRBD1 (5 bases). The V and J ends lost 7 bases and 1 base respectively, with 19 bases between them. Looked up from germline, CDR1 is MDHEN and CDR2 is SYDVKM. The CDR3 loop spans 16 amino acids. CDR3 nucleotides: TGTGCCAGCAAGACCTCGCCGCGACAGCCCCAAGAGACCCAGTACTTC. Translation: CASKTSPRQPQETQYF.

This clonotype has a handful of counts. CDR3 bases: TGTGCCAGCAGCCGTACAATCAGGGCGACCTCCGGGGAGCTGTTTTTT. Protein sequence: CASSRTIRATSGELFF. The V and J genes are TRBV2 and TRBJ2-2; maybe TRBD1 (5 bases). Germline-derived CDR1 and CDR2 are SNHLY and FYNNEI. This CDR3 has 16 residues. V gave up 6 bases and J gave up 6 bases, with 20 bases separating them.

This clonotype has only a few counts. The chain couples TRBV20-1 to TRBJ1-1, with 8 bases that match TRBD1. Trimming took 0 bases from V and 0 from J; bases not matched to a gene: 9. There are 17 residues in the CDR3. CDR1 is DFQATT and CDR2 is SNEGSKA in the germline V gene (reference sequence). The CDR3: CSARDSLQGAMNTEAFF. As DNA, the CDR3 is TGCAGTGCTAGAGATAGTTTGCAGGGGGCTATGAACACTGAAGCTTTCTTT.